These 12 T cell receptor beta chains share one sample of origin, sequenced in a study of cytomegalovirus exposure and HLA in healthy donors. PCR amplification relied on 60 Vbeta primers (plus 13 Jbeta primers). Assay used: immunoSEQ multiplex PCR; TCRdb lists only in-frame clones, some missing. The data show around 140,000 clones, just under 85% seen once. The specimen sequenced was PBMCs. These receptors were taken from a woman between 40 and 55 years old in good health and CMV-seronegative.

This clone was counted a single time. The chain combines TRBV6-6 with TRBJ1-5, with D possibly being TRBD1 (6 bases). The CDR3 covers 13 residues. CDR1 and CDR2 from the germline V gene are MNHNY and SVGAGI (reference sequence). The CDR3 region is CATMDRNNQPQHF. The CDR3 region has the DNA TGTGCTACAATGGACAGAAACAATCAGCCCCAGCATTTT.

This chain uses TRBV2 with TRBJ2-7; TRBD2 matches 7 bases. Trimming took 5 bases from V and 4 from J; bases not matched to a gene: 8. The CDR3 consists of 14 residues. Germline CDR1 is SNHLY and CDR2 is FYNNEI. CDR3 sequence: CASSRLAPGYEQYF. In nucleotides, the CDR3 is TGTGCCAGCAGTCGACTAGCCCCAGGATACGAGCAGTACTTC.

This clone was picked up a small number of times. The chain links TRBV5-1 to TRBJ2-2; TRBD2 is a possible D gene (5 bases). V was pared by 7 bases and J by 6 bases, with 16 bases between. Germline CDR1 reads SGHRS; CDR2 reads YFSETQ. CDR3 length: 14 amino acids. DNA for the CDR3: TGCGCCAGCGAAATCCCTAGCAGCTCCGGGGAGCTGTTTTTT. The encoded protein is CASEIPSSSGELFF.

Only a few counts were recorded for this clone. The rearrangement uses TRBV28 and TRBJ2-7, with a tentative D call TRBD2 (6 bases). The CDR3 consists of 17 residues. Germline CDR1 MDHEN, CDR2 SYDVKM. The V end was cut by 3 bases, the J end by 1 base, with 19 bases between. Written as DNA, the CDR3 is TGTGCCAGCAGTTTTATTTTAGGAGGGCGGGAATCCTACGAGCAGTACTTC. Translation gives CASSFILGGRESYEQYF.

This chain joins TRBV7-8 and TRBJ2-3; TRBD2 matches at 9 bases. V lost 1 base, J lost 4 bases, and 6 bases stayed unmatched. Germline values: CDR1 SGHVS, CDR2 FQNEAQ. The length of the CDR3 is 16 residues. For the CDR3, the DNA is TGTGCCAGCAGCTTAGAGACGGCGGGAGGGCCAGATACGCAGTATTTT. As protein: CASSLETAGGPDTQYF.

V and J are TRBV5-8 and TRBJ1-2; D call uncertain. V dropped 1 base and J dropped 4 bases, with 11 bases sitting between them. This CDR3 has 14 residues. CDR1 is SGHTS and CDR2 is YDEGEE in the germline V gene. The CDR3 bases are TGTGCCAGCAGCTTGATAGCGACCGTCTATGGCTACACCTTC. Protein product: CASSLIATVYGYTF.

The chain joins TRBV19 to TRBJ1-6, with 8 bases aligning to TRBD1. The V gene's germline CDR1 is LNHDA and CDR2 SQIVND (reference sequence). The CDR3 length is 14 residues. The V and J ends lost 6 bases and 9 bases, in that order; junction bases with no gene match: 7. In DNA, the CDR3 is TGTGCCAGTAGGATCGACAGGGGAGGTTCACCCCTCCACTTT. Encoded protein: CASRIDRGGSPLHF.

The chain is built from TRBV5-1 and TRBJ2-2; TRBD1 agrees at 10 bases. Losses at the gene ends were 2 bases for V and 6 bases for J; bases not matched to a gene: 4. Germline V gene sequence: CDR1 SGHRS, CDR2 YFSETQ. The CDR3 spans 15 residues. The DNA of the CDR3 is TGCGCCAGCAGCTTCGACAGGGGGCAAGCCGGGGAGCTGTTTTTT. Translated: CASSFDRGQAGELFF.

CDR3 DNA: TGTGCCTGGAGTGTCGACCGTACGAACAGGGGGCAGAAGCCCCAGCATTTT. It is translated as CAWSVDRTNRGQKPQHF. The chain has TRBV30 and TRBJ1-5; the match to TRBD1 covers 9 bases. Germline CDR1 reads GTSNPN; CDR2 reads SVGIG (reference sequence). The trim removed 0 bases at V and 8 bases at J, leaving 14 bases unmatched. CDR3 length equals 17 residues.

This clone occurred a few times. The V call is TRBV20-1, the J call TRBJ1-2; D call uncertain. The germline V gene has CDR1 DFQATT and CDR2 SNEGSKA (reference sequence). CDR3 length equals 11 residues. Trimming left V 3 bases short and J 8 bases short, with 10 bases between. CDR3 in amino acids: CSASNTKGYTF. CDR3 DNA sequence: TGCAGTGCTAGCAACACGAAGGGCTACACCTTC.

This clone was seen once. The chain uses TRBV6-5 and TRBJ2-7; D possibly corresponds to TRBD1 (6 bases). This CDR3 region has 14 residues. Trimming left V 0 bases short and J 3 bases short, with 9 bases between. Germline V gives CDR1 MNHEY, CDR2 SVGAGI. In DNA, the CDR3 is TGTGCCAGCAGTTACTCTGGACAGTACTACGAGCAGTACTTC. It encodes CASSYSGQYYEQYF.

This sequence joins TRBV7-6 and TRBJ2-7; D is perhaps TRBD2 (5 bases). This CDR3 region has 13 residues. CDR1 is SGHVS, CDR2 FNYEAQ, per germline. V was pared by 5 bases and J by 0 bases, with 8 bases between. For the CDR3, the DNA is TGTGCCAGCAGCCCGACTATCTCCTACGAGCAGTACTTC. Its translation: CASSPTISYEQYF. Full variable domain (outside the CDR3, taken from reference TRBV7-6 and TRBJ2-7): GAGVSQSPRYKVTKRGQDVALRCDPISGHVSLYWYRQALGQGPEFLTYFNYEAQQDKSGLPNDRFSAERPEGSISTLTIQRTEQRDSAMYRCASSPTISYEQYFGPGTRLTVT.